This is a list of T cell receptor beta chains from one sample in a study of cytomegalovirus exposure and HLA in healthy donors. This table comes from immunoSEQ multiplex PCR, and its TCRdb copy is limited to in-frame clones, with some not included. Among approximately 200,000 clones listed, about 81% were seen once. Material for sequencing was PBMCs. Receptors were obtained from a woman between 25 and 40 years old in good health and CMV-seronegative. The CDR3 runs from the conserved cysteine through the conserved F or W. D genes are given only for firm matches. The size entry is marked missing in some rows and otherwise reads once, few, many or a size class.

D gene: .; J gene: TRBJ1-2; V gene: TRBV28; clone size: few; CDR3 DNA: TGTGCCAGCAGTTTGTTGATTAGCTATGGCTACACCTTC; CDR3 protein: CASSLLISYGYTF
D gene: .; J gene: TRBJ2-5; V gene: TRBV5-1; clone size: .; CDR3 DNA: TGCGCCAGCAGCTTCGGGGAAAGGCAAGAGACCCAGTACTTC; CDR3 protein: CASSFGERQETQYF
D gene: .; J gene: TRBJ1-2; V gene: TRBV5-4; clone size: .; CDR3 DNA: TGTGCCAGCAGCTTCGGAGGCGGCGGGCGCGACGGCTATGGCTACACCTTC; CDR3 protein: CASSFGGGGRDGYGYTF
D gene: TRBD2; J gene: TRBJ2-5; V gene: TRBV9; clone size: .; CDR3 DNA: TGTGCCAGCAGCGCCGGACTAGGAGTCTCTGAGACCCAGTACTTC; CDR3 protein: CASSAGLGVSETQYF
D gene: .; J gene: TRBJ2-5; V gene: TRBV5-1; clone size: .; CDR3 DNA: TGCGCCAGCAGCTTGACGGGCGGGAAACAAGAGACCCAGTACTTC; CDR3 protein: CASSLTGGKQETQYF
D gene: .; J gene: TRBJ2-5; V gene: TRBV29-1; clone size: .; CDR3 DNA: TGCAGCGTTTATGGAGACAGAGGAGAGACCCAGTACTTC; CDR3 protein: CSVYGDRGETQYF
D gene: TRBD1; J gene: TRBJ1-2; V gene: TRBV27; clone size: .; CDR3 DNA: TGTGCCAGCAGTTTATCAGGGACAGGTGGCTACACCTTC; CDR3 protein: CASSLSGTGGYTF
D gene: .; J gene: TRBJ2-7; V gene: TRBV7-2; clone size: .; CDR3 DNA: TGTGCCAGCAGCTTAGGGTCTAGCGTGGGCGAGCAGTACTTC; CDR3 protein: CASSLGSSVGEQYF
D gene: .; J gene: TRBJ1-5; V gene: TRBV19; clone size: .; CDR3 DNA: TGTGCCAGTAGTCGGGGGGAGAGCAATCAGCCCCAGCATTTT; CDR3 protein: CASSRGESNQPQHF
D gene: .; J gene: TRBJ1-1; V gene: TRBV19; clone size: .; CDR3 DNA: TGTGCCAGTAGTCTTTCAGGTTTTATGAACACTGAAGCTTTCTTT; CDR3 protein: CASSLSGFMNTEAFF
D gene: .; J gene: TRBJ2-7; V gene: TRBV28; clone size: .; CDR3 DNA: TGTGCCAGCAATCCCCACTCCGCGGGGGCGGACGAGCAGTACTTC; CDR3 protein: CASNPHSAGADEQYF
D gene: TRBD2; J gene: TRBJ2-3; V gene: TRBV5-1; clone size: .; CDR3 DNA: TGCGCCAGCAGAGCTAGCGGAGCTAGCACAGATACGCAGTATTTT; CDR3 protein: CASRASGASTDTQYF
D gene: .; J gene: TRBJ2-1; V gene: TRBV19; clone size: .; CDR3 DNA: TGTGCCAGCCTATCGGGGCAGGGGAACAATGAGCAGTTCTTC; CDR3 protein: CASLSGQGNNEQFF